The 26 T cell receptor beta chains in this list originate from one sample, sequenced in a study of STAT3 mutations in large granular lymphocyte leukemia. Whole-study findings and limits: Every T-LGLL patient had at least one immunodominant TCRbeta clonotype.

Method: immunoSEQ multiplex PCR; TCRdb's copy keeps in-frame clones and lacks some. The sample consists of under 9,500 clones, roughly 90% of them appearing once. These TCRs' antigens remain unknown. What was sequenced was peripheral blood mononuclear cells. The receptors were gathered from an elderly man with T-cell large granular lymphocyte leukemia. Some clones in this sample may be carry-over from other donors' samples.

The chain uses TRBV30 and TRBJ1-6, with D perhaps matching TRBD1 (5 bases). CDR1 GTSNPN and CDR2 SVGIG come from the germline V gene (reference sequence). The CDR3 runs 13 residues. The V gene lost 4 bases and the J gene lost 7 bases, with 11 bases spanning the gap. The CDR3 sequence is CAWNREGNSPLHF. As DNA, the CDR3 is TGTGCCTGGAATAGAGAGGGGAATTCACCCCTCCACTTT.

The rearrangement links TRBV4-2 to TRBJ1-4; D call uncertain. Per germline, CDR1 LGHNA and CDR2 YNFKEQ. The CDR3 runs 16 residues. Trimming removed 0 bases at V and 6 bases at J, with 14 bases between. CDR3 sequence reads: CASSQDSQREHEKLFF. In DNA form, the CDR3 reads TGTGCCAGCAGCCAAGATTCCCAGAGGGAACATGAAAAACTGTTTTTT.

The chain recombines TRBV5-1 with TRBJ2-3, with 7 nucleotides matching TRBD2. Germline lookup yields CDR1 SGHRS and CDR2 YFSETQ. The CDR3 runs 17 residues. The trim removed 2 bases at V and 2 bases at J, leaving 11 bases unmatched. The CDR3 sequence: CASSFERGLPFTDTQYF. The CDR3 DNA reads as TGCGCCAGCAGCTTTGAAAGGGGACTACCCTTCACAGATACGCAGTATTTT.

The rearrangement links TRBV6-6 to TRBJ1-5; 10 nucleotides match TRBD1. The V gene's germline CDR1 is MNHNY and CDR2 SVGAGI (reference sequence). The CDR3 contains 15 residues. V lost 5 bases, J lost 6 bases, and 7 bases stayed unmatched. This CDR3 reads CASSNRDRGGQPQHF. Here the CDR3 DNA reads TGTGCCAGCAGTAACCGGGACAGGGGTGGTCAGCCCCAGCATTTT.

This clone was seen a single time. The chain couples TRBV19 to TRBJ1-5; tentative D call: TRBD1 (6 bases). The CDR3 has 15 amino acids. Per the germline V gene, CDR1 is LNHDA and CDR2 is SQIVND (reference sequence). The ends were cut back, 0 bases at V and 5 bases at J, with 11 bases in the middle. This CDR3 reads CASSIEWDTDQPQHF. The CDR3 DNA reads TGTGCCAGTAGTATAGAGTGGGACACGGATCAGCCCCAGCATTTT.

The chain has TRBV4-2 and TRBJ2-7, with TRBD1 matching over 9 bases. The CDR3 spans 16 residues. The trim removed 4 bases at V and 3 bases at J, leaving 10 bases unmatched. Germline V gene data show CDR1 as LGHNA and CDR2 as YNFKEQ. CDR3 loop: CASSPAPGQGFYEQYF. Here the CDR3 DNA reads TGTGCCAGCAGCCCGGCCCCGGGACAGGGTTTCTACGAGCAGTACTTC.

For this clone: Germline is not matched at one junction end, which may reflect a read error. The chain recombines TRBV5-6 with TRBJ2-3; D is ambiguous. There are 11 residues in the CDR3. Germline lookup yields CDR1 SGHDT and CDR2 YYEEEE. The CDR3 DNA is TGTGCCAGCAACTTGGGGGATACGCAGTATTTT. Translating gives CASNLGDTQYF.

The gene calls are TRBV6-6 and TRBJ1-2, with D unresolved. This CDR3 spans 14 amino acids. Per the germline V gene, CDR1 is MNHNY and CDR2 is SVGAGI (reference sequence). V was pared by 2 bases and J by 2 bases, with 9 bases between. In nucleotides, the CDR3 is TGTGCCAGCAGTTACGCGGCCCTCAACTATGGCTACACCTTC. Protein product: CASSYAALNYGYTF.

This chain connects TRBV28 to TRBJ1-5, with D unclear. The germline gives CDR1 MDHEN, CDR2 SYDVKM. V lost 8 bases and J 0 bases, leaving 14 bases between the germline ends. The CDR3 extends over 15 amino acids. As DNA, the CDR3 is TGTGCCAGCGATGATCTTCAGTCTAGCAATCAGCCCCAGCATTTT. Its protein product is CASDDLQSSNQPQHF.

The chain carries TRBV5-4 and TRBJ2-2; D is possibly TRBD1 or TRBD2 (5 bases each). V was trimmed by 4 bases and J by 6 bases, leaving 16 bases between them. Germline CDR1 is SGHNT and CDR2 is YYREEE (reference sequence). The CDR3 consists of 15 residues. CDR3 loop: CASSGAGLGAGELFF. The CDR3 nucleotides are TGTGCCAGCAGCGGGGCCGGACTGGGGGCCGGGGAGCTGTTTTTT.

This clone was seen once. This sequence joins TRBV5-6 and TRBJ2-7; unclear D gene. Looked up from germline, CDR1 is SGHDT and CDR2 is YYEEEE. The V end was cut by 0 bases, the J end by 3 bases, with 7 bases between. CDR3 length equals 13 residues. The CDR3 coding sequence is TGTGCCAGCAGCTTGGCTCAGAACTACGAGCAGTACTTC. Encoded protein: CASSLAQNYEQYF.

The V and J genes are TRBV28 and TRBJ1-6; weak D call: TRBD1 (5 bases). Between the trimmed V and J ends, which lost 7 bases and 5 bases, there was a span of 12 bases. This CDR3 has 14 residues. The germline V gene has CDR1 MDHEN and CDR2 SYDVKM. The CDR3 DNA sequence: TGTGCCAGCAATCCGGGACGGAATAATTCACCCCTCCACTTT. As protein: CASNPGRNNSPLHF.

The V gene is TRBV28, the J gene TRBJ1-5, with no clear D. V lost 3 bases, J lost 5 bases, and 5 bases lay in between. The CDR3 runs to 12 residues. Germline values: CDR1 MDHEN, CDR2 SYDVKM. The CDR3 nucleotides read TGTGCCAGCAGTTTTGAGGATCAGCCCCAGCATTTT. Its translation is CASSFEDQPQHF.

V gene TRBV5-1 combines with J gene TRBJ1-4; D possibly corresponds to TRBD1 (5 bases). CDR3 length: 14 amino acids. The V end lost 5 bases, the J end lost 5 bases, and 13 bases lay between the germline ends. Germline CDR1 SGHRS, CDR2 YFSETQ. CDR3 region: CASRQGPSNEKLFF. The CDR3 DNA sequence: TGCGCCAGCAGGCAGGGCCCTTCCAATGAAAAACTGTTTTTT.

The chain has TRBV4-3 and TRBJ2-5; 12 bases align to TRBD2. V lost 3 bases, J lost 9 bases, and 8 bases stayed unmatched. CDR1 is LGHNA, CDR2 YSLEER, per germline. The CDR3 runs 15 residues. The CDR3 coding sequence is TGCGCCAGCAGCCAGGATTCTAGCGGGGGGGAGTCCCAGTACTTC. This codes for CASSQDSSGGESQYF.

The V and J genes are TRBV30 and TRBJ1-2; 7 positions agree with TRBD1. The CDR3 loop spans 15 amino acids. Germline V gene data show CDR1 as GTSNPN and CDR2 as SVGIG (reference sequence). The trim removed 4 bases at V and 2 bases at J, leaving 10 bases unmatched. This CDR3 is CAWTNSGTANYGYTF. The CDR3 nucleotides are TGTGCCTGGACTAATTCCGGGACAGCAAACTATGGCTACACCTTC.

The V gene is TRBV10-3, the J gene TRBJ1-5; 9 positions agree with TRBD1. Germline lookup yields CDR1 ENHRY and CDR2 SYGVKD. The CDR3 spans 15 residues. Trimming cost V 6 bases and J 3 bases; bases outside gene matches: 6. The CDR3: CAISPGQGHNQPQHF. The CDR3 nucleotides read TGTGCCATCAGCCCGGGACAGGGTCACAATCAGCCCCAGCATTTT.

The rearrangement joins TRBV7-2 to TRBJ2-7; tentatively, D is TRBD1 (5 bases). The CDR3 runs to 13 residues. Looked up from germline, CDR1 is SGHTA and CDR2 is FQGNSA. The V and J ends lost 0 bases and 4 bases respectively, with 7 bases between them. CDR3 bases: TGTGCCAGCAGCTTAGCGCGACAGTACGAGCAGTACTTC. Protein sequence: CASSLARQYEQYF.

Only a few counts were recorded for this clone. This chain joins TRBV30 and TRBJ1-2; D is undetermined. The CDR3 sequence is 14 residues long. Trimming stripped 0 bases from V and 0 bases from J, with 8 bases between. Germline CDR1 and CDR2: GTSNPN and SVGIG (reference sequence). The CDR3 loop is CAWSVTRTNYGYTF. In DNA, the CDR3 is TGTGCCTGGAGTGTAACCCGAACTAACTATGGCTACACCTTC.

V is TRBV18 and J is TRBJ2-2; D perhaps matches TRBD1 (6 bases). V shed 3 bases and J shed 7 bases, with 15 bases lying between them. The CDR3 runs to 15 residues. Germline CDR1 KGHSH, CDR2 LQKENI. The CDR3, as DNA: TGTGCCAGCTCACCGACGGACAGTTCGGGCGGGGAGCTGTTTTTT. Translating gives CASSPTDSSGGELFF.

The chain recombines TRBV7-2 with TRBJ2-1, with 8 bases fitting TRBD2. CDR1 is SGHTA, CDR2 FQGNSA, per germline. V shed 1 base, J shed 10 bases, and the junction held 15 bases outside the gene matches. This CDR3 contains 17 residues. CDR3 amino acids: CASSLVGGAGALKEQFF. The CDR3 DNA sequence: TGTGCCAGCAGCTTAGTAGGTGGAGCGGGGGCACTAAAGGAGCAGTTCTTC.

This chain links TRBV18 with TRBJ1-6; TRBD1 agrees at 7 bases. There are 15 residues in the CDR3. The germline gives CDR1 KGHSH, CDR2 LQKENI. V dropped 5 bases and J dropped 6; count of bases not matched to a gene: 7. The CDR3 bases are TGTGCCAGCTCATCGACAGGGTCTACTAATTCACCCCTCCACTTT. Protein sequence: CASSSTGSTNSPLHF.

The genes are TRBV6-6 and TRBJ1-1; D gene unclear. The ends were cut back, 10 bases at V and 1 base at J, with 7 bases in the middle. From germline, CDR1 is MNHNY and CDR2 SVGAGI (reference sequence). The CDR3 sequence is 11 residues long. The CDR3 loop is CATTPNTEAFF. The CDR3, as DNA: TGTGCCACCACACCGAACACTGAAGCTTTCTTT.

The chain joins TRBV5-1 to TRBJ2-3; D not certain. There are 15 residues in the CDR3. CDR1 SGHRS and CDR2 YFSETQ come from the germline V gene. V lost 0 bases and J 3 bases, leaving 11 bases between the germline ends. The CDR3 DNA sequence: TGCGCCAGCAGCTTGGCGCAGGTACCGACAGATACGCAGTATTTT. It is translated as CASSLAQVPTDTQYF.

This sequence joins TRBV7-3 and TRBJ2-2, with 13 nucleotides matching TRBD2. After removal of 4 bases from V and 8 bases from J, the junction contained 7 bases not matched to a gene. The CDR3 is 16 amino acids. Per germline, CDR1 SGHTA and CDR2 FQGTGA. The DNA for the CDR3 is TGTGCCAGCAGCTCAGGACTAGCGGGGGCCCTTGGGGAGCTGTTTTTT. Amino acids: CASSSGLAGALGELFF.

This chain connects TRBV5-5 to TRBJ2-2, with 8 bases fitting TRBD1. Germline trimming cut 1 base from V and 3 bases from J; bases unmatched to any gene: 5. Germline V gene sequence: CDR1 SGHKS, CDR2 YYEKEE (reference sequence). CDR3 length: 16 amino acids. The CDR3 DNA sequence: TGTGCCAGCAGCTTGCGCGGACAGGGTCACACCGGGGAGCTGTTTTTT. Translating it yields CASSLRGQGHTGELFF.